This T cell receptor (beta chain) stems from a study of cytomegalovirus exposure and HLA in healthy donors. Study findings and constraints: Per a later analysis, HLA-associated TCR beta chains showed more clonal expansion than other, equally common TCR beta chains. Near-uniform donor sequencing depth was presumed by presence/absence analyses.

Primers included in the PCR were 60 Vbeta and 13 Jbeta primers. Assay: immunoSEQ multiplex PCR; the TCRdb copy retains only in-frame clones and omits some. Among around 130,000 clones listed, roughly 83% were seen once. About this clone: Its target is not known.

This CDR3 comprises 16 residues. V shed 0 bases and J shed 0 bases, with 10 bases lying between them. Germline V gene sequence: CDR1 LNHNV, CDR2 YYDKDF (reference sequence). The sequence was collected from a man younger than 30 in good health and CMV-seronegative. Sequences were obtained from PBMCs. The chain has TRBV15 and TRBJ2-3; D is unclear. CDR3 region: CATSRDRVLSTDTQYF. DNA of the CDR3: TGTGCCACCAGCAGAGATCGGGTTTTAAGCACAGATACGCAGTATTTT.